This T cell receptor (beta chain) was sequenced during a study of blood T cell repertoires in COVID-19. V was pared by 3 bases and J by 6 bases, with 7 bases of the junction left unmatched. The CDR3 sequence is 15 residues long. Germline lookup yields CDR1 MNHEY and CDR2 SVGAGI. Only in-frame clones appear in the TCRdb table, and some are missing; sequencing was by immunoSEQ multiplex PCR. In the table there are fewer than 250,000 clones, approximately 82% of which are singletons. This receptor was taken from a woman in her thirties or forties with acute or convalescent COVID-19. The rearrangement links TRBV6-5 to TRBJ2-1, with 8 bases aligning to TRBD2. Sequencing was carried out using peripheral blood. DNA for the CDR3: TGTGCCAGCAGTTATAAGGGACTAGTCGCCAATGAGCAGTTCTTC. Its protein product is CASSYKGLVANEQFF.